This T cell receptor (beta chain) was identified during a study of CD8 T cells in ankylosing spondylitis. Molecular-barcoded quantitative 5'-RACE produced these TCR beta libraries. Via MiXCR, TCRdb re-called the 5' RACE reads, giving one row per CDR3 protein. Of roughly 350,000 distinct CDR3 sequences detected, approximately 8% appear once; the ten largest clones hold just over 14%. Trimming cost V 4 bases and J 3 bases; bases outside gene matches: 3. The CDR3 is made up of 14 amino acids. Germline assignment: CDR1 SGHRS and CDR2 YFSETQ. Overall study findings and caveats: In the blood and synovial fluid of reactive arthritis, some motif variants had been previously reported. Characteristic, it appeared, of ankylosing spondylitis blood was a TCR beta motif of fewer than 10 highly homologous variants.

This clonotype was observed at least ten times. What it binds is not known. V is TRBV5-1 and J is TRBJ2-1; TRBD2 matches at 8 bases. The sequence was obtained from a male donor with ankylosing spondylitis. Sequencing was done on a sample of blood, either unsorted or a sorted T cell fraction (not recorded which). CDR3 in amino acids: CASSTGLVYNEQFF. The CDR3 region has the DNA TGCGCCAGCAGCACGGGACTAGTCTACAATGAGCAGTTCTTC.